This T cell receptor (beta chain) was sequenced in a study of blood T cell repertoires in COVID-19. Study-wide context: Collection of acute and convalescent COVID-19 samples took place in the United States, Italy and Spain. PBMCs, B-cell-depleted T cells, or T cells were the source of the cDNA or gDNA that made up the material.

Under the authors' procedure: For nucleated cells, counts were estimated from reference gene primer amplification. Profiled with immunoSEQ multiplex PCR; TCRdb holds only in-frame clones, not every one. V and J calls and clone size are copied from that table; D and trimming were computed from the DNA. The sample yields 150,000 to 200,000 clones, about four fifths seen once. CDR1 and CDR2 (germline): SGHNT, YYREEE (reference sequence). The V and J ends lost 1 base and 0 bases respectively, with 8 bases between them. CDR3 length: 15 amino acids. The chain carries TRBV5-4 and TRBJ2-1; D is undetermined. The specimen sequenced was peripheral blood. The origin of this receptor is a woman older than 75 with active or convalescent COVID-19. CDR3 residues: CASSLFESSYNEQFF. CDR3 bases: TGTGCCAGCAGCTTGTTTGAGAGCTCCTACAATGAGCAGTTCTTC.